Presented here are 16 T cell receptor beta chains from one specimen sequenced in a study of cytomegalovirus exposure and HLA in healthy donors. The PCR used 60 Vbeta and 13 Jbeta primers. Using immunoSEQ multiplex PCR, the repertoire was profiled, and TCRdb retains in-frame clones only, with some absent. This table holds tens of thousands of clones, around 67% found once. Sequencing used PBMCs. The receptors were gathered from a woman between 50 and 59 years old in good health and CMV-seropositive.

This clone was picked up a small number of times. The chain joins TRBV11-1 to TRBJ1-1; D unresolved. The germline gives CDR1 SGHAT, CDR2 FQDESV (reference sequence). This CDR3 contains 15 residues. Trimming removed 5 bases at V and 1 base at J, with 14 bases between. The CDR3: CASSLTIEQNTEAFF. CDR3 DNA sequence: TGTGCCAGCAGCCTGACAATCGAGCAGAACACTGAAGCTTTCTTT.

The rearrangement links TRBV28 to TRBJ2-7; 8 nucleotides agree with TRBD1. The CDR3 runs 14 residues. The germline gives CDR1 MDHEN, CDR2 SYDVKM. V lost 3 bases, J lost 7 bases, and 8 bases stayed unmatched. CDR3 amino acids: CASSFVQGEWEQYV. In DNA form, the CDR3 reads TGTGCCAGCAGTTTCGTACAGGGGGAGTGGGAGCAGTACGTC.

The CDR3 bases are TGTGCCAGTAGTATCGGGGGTTTCTACAATGAGCAGTTCTTC. Translated, it gives CASSIGGFYNEQFF. J is TRBJ2-1 and V is TRBV19, with TRBD2 as a possible D gene (6 bases). The CDR3 totals 14 residues. Germline loops: CDR1 LNHDA, CDR2 SQIVND (reference sequence). V dropped 3 bases and J dropped 3 bases, with 9 bases sitting between them. Supplemented by reference TRBV19 and TRBJ2-1, the full variable domain reads DGGITQSPKYLFRKEGQNVTLSCEQNLNHDAMYWYRQDPGQGLRLIYYSQIVNDFQKGDIAEGYSVSREKKESFPLTVTSAQKNPTAFYLCASSIGGFYNEQFFGPGTRLTVL.

The rearrangement links TRBV5-5 to TRBJ2-5, with 7 nucleotides matching TRBD1. CDR3 size: 14 residues. CDR1 is SGHKS, CDR2 YYEKEE, per germline (reference sequence). V was clipped by 4 bases and J by 0 bases; unmatched bases: 3. This CDR3 reads CASSTGANQETQYF. As DNA, the CDR3 is TGTGCCAGCAGCACAGGGGCGAACCAAGAGACCCAGTACTTC.

V is TRBV30 and J is TRBJ2-3; unclear D gene. The CDR3 contains 14 residues. Germline assignment: CDR1 GTSNPN and CDR2 SVGIG (reference sequence). The V gene lost 4 bases and the J gene lost 0 bases, with 11 bases spanning the gap. The CDR3: CAWKLHSSTDTQYF. The CDR3 DNA sequence: TGTGCCTGGAAACTCCACTCTAGCACAGATACGCAGTATTTT.

This clone showed up just once. Without the conserved terminal phenylalanine or tryptophan, this CDR3 likely stems from a read error. This chain uses TRBV30 with TRBJ1-2; D may be TRBD1 (5 bases). The germline V gene encodes CDR1 GTSNPN and CDR2 SVGIG (reference sequence). Trimming cost V 4 bases and J 5 bases, with 17 bases left between them. The CDR3 length is 14 residues. As DNA, the CDR3 is TGTGCCTGGAATCTTGGGGCTGGGCGGTATGGCTACACCTTA. Translating gives CAWNLGAGRYGYTL.

This sequence joins TRBV28 and TRBJ1-1; 8 positions match TRBD1. CDR1 and CDR2 from the germline V gene are MDHEN and SYDVKM. The CDR3 loop spans 17 amino acids. The trim removed 4 bases at V and 0 bases at J, leaving 10 bases unmatched. CDR3 sequence reads: CASSSGPRGHVNTEAFF. The CDR3 coding sequence is TGTGCCAGCAGTTCGGGGCCCAGGGGGCACGTGAACACTGAAGCTTTCTTT.

A few counts support this clone. DNA of the CDR3: TGTGCCAGCAGACAACAGGGGATTAATGAAAAACTGTTTTTT. Translation gives CASRQQGINEKLFF. The chain couples TRBV6-5 to TRBJ1-4; 7 bases are shared with TRBD1. V lost 6 bases and J lost 4; bases outside the gene matches: 5. Germline CDR1 is MNHEY and CDR2 is SVGAGI. This CDR3 spans 14 amino acids.

This clone occurred a few times. J is TRBJ2-5 and V is TRBV5-1; unclear D gene. V was pared by 4 bases and J by 5 bases, with 9 bases between. The CDR3 spans 12 residues. CDR1 is SGHRS and CDR2 is YFSETQ in the germline V gene. In nucleotides, the CDR3 is TGCGCCAGCAGCACAAACACGGAGACCCAGTACTTC. This codes for CASSTNTETQYF.

V usage is TRBV7-3 and J usage is TRBJ1-5; TRBD1 might be the D (5 bases). V lost 5 bases, J lost 2 bases, and 13 bases lay in between. Germline V gene sequence: CDR1 SGHTA, CDR2 FQGTGA. The CDR3 totals 15 residues. The CDR3 sequence: CASSTAGGGNQPQHF. CDR3 nucleotide sequence: TGTGCCAGCAGCACAGCCGGGGGGGGCAATCAGCCCCAGCATTTT. Together with reference TRBV7-3 and TRBJ1-5, the CDR3 gives the full variable domain: GAGVSQTPSNKVTEKGKYVELRCDPISGHTALYWYRQSLGQGPEFLIYFQGTGAADDSGLPNDRFFAVRPEGSVSTLKIQRTERGDSAVYLCASSTAGGGNQPQHFGDGTRLSIL.

The gene calls are TRBV28 and TRBJ1-5, with D uncertain. Germline V lookup: CDR1 MDHEN, CDR2 SYDVKM. The CDR3 runs 14 residues. The germline V and J ends were trimmed by 4 bases and 1 base, with 8 bases remaining between them. CDR3 protein: CASSSEISNQPQHF. DNA for the CDR3: TGTGCCAGCAGTTCCGAGATCAGCAATCAGCCCCAGCATTTT.

This clone was counted between two and nine times. The chain joins TRBV6-1 to TRBJ1-2; 9 nucleotides line up with TRBD1. CDR3 size: 14 residues. J gave up 6 bases and V 6 bases, and 8 bases lay outside the gene matches. Germline V gene data show CDR1 as MNHNS and CDR2 as SASEGT. The CDR3 DNA is TGTGCCAGCAGGTTGCTAGGGACAGGGCATGGCTACACCTTC. Translated: CASRLLGTGHGYTF.

This clone came up a few times. The rearrangement uses TRBV7-2 and TRBJ2-1; D is undetermined. Per germline, CDR1 SGHTA and CDR2 FQGNSA. This CDR3 spans 13 amino acids. V was cut by 8 bases and J by 4 bases, with 12 bases left in between. The CDR3 here is CASGRTEYNEQFF. The CDR3 DNA follows: TGTGCCAGCGGAAGAACAGAATACAATGAGCAGTTCTTC.

This clone was detected only a few times. The chain uses TRBV7-2 and TRBJ1-3, with 8 bases matching TRBD1. Germline trimming cut 5 bases from V and 3 bases from J; bases unmatched to any gene: 6. Germline values: CDR1 SGHTA, CDR2 FQGNSA. The CDR3 is made up of 15 amino acids. The CDR3 is CASSPGTGYGNTIYF. The CDR3 DNA is TGTGCCAGCAGCCCAGGGACAGGCTATGGAAACACCATATATTTT. The full variable domain, with the rest looked up from reference TRBV7-2 and TRBJ1-3, is GAGVSQSPSNKVTEKGKDVELRCDPISGHTALYWYRQSLGQGLEFLIYFQGNSAPDKSGLPSDRFSAERTGGSVSTLTIQRTQQEDSAVYLCASSPGTGYGNTIYFGEGSWLTVV.

The rearrangement uses TRBV7-8 and TRBJ1-4, with TRBD1 matching over 8 bases. CDR1 is SGHVS and CDR2 is FQNEAQ in the germline V gene. The CDR3 extends over 20 amino acids. V trimming: 1 base; J trimming: 8 bases; junction bases outside the gene matches: 21. The CDR3 sequence is CASSLVELQEDRAGREKLFF. For the CDR3, the DNA is TGTGCCAGCAGCTTAGTTGAACTACAGGAGGACAGGGCCGGAAGGGAAAAACTGTTTTTT.

This chain links TRBV5-4 with TRBJ2-1, with unresolved D. Trimming cost V 3 bases and J 0 bases, with 10 bases left between them. The germline gives CDR1 SGHNT, CDR2 YYREEE (reference sequence). The CDR3 consists of 15 residues. The CDR3 bases are TGTGCCAGCAGCTCTGTAATGAGCTCCTACAATGAGCAGTTCTTC. Protein: CASSSVMSSYNEQFF.